This TCR beta chain came from a study of neurological immune-mediated disorders. The table lists this clonotype with many counts. As to time point: longitudinal time-point 3. TCRdb reprocessed the 5' RACE reads with MiXCR, giving one entry per CDR3 protein. The table records about 45,000 distinct CDR3 sequences, roughly 13% of them present only once. The specimen was PBMCs. This receptor was identified in a man aged 25-45 years in good health.

Here the CDR3 reads CASSGGQPSRNEQFF. CDR3 sequence (DNA): TGCGCCAGCAGCGGGGGACAGCCGAGTAGAAATGAGCAGTTCTTC. The rearrangement joins TRBV5-1 to TRBJ2-1; the match to TRBD1 covers 7 bases. The CDR3 runs to 15 residues. Germline V gene sequence: CDR1 SGHRS, CDR2 YFSETQ. V lost 4 bases to trimming and J lost 7 bases; unmatched junction nucleotides: 11.